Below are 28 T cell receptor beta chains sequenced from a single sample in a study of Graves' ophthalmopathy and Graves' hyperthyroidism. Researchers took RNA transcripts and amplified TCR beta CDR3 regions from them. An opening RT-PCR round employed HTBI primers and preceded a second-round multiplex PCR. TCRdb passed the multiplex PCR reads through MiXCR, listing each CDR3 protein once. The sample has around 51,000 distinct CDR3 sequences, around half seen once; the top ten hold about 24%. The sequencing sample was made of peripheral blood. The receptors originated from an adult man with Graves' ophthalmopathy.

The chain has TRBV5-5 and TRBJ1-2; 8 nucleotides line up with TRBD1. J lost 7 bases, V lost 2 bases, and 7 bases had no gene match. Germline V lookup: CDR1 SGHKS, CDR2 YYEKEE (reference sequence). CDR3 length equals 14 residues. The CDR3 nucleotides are TGTGCCAGCAGCTTCGAGGACAGGGCTAGTGGCTACACCTTC. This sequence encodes CASSFEDRASGYTF.

As DNA, the CDR3 is TGTGCCAGCAGTGTTACCCTAGCGGGGGCCGCTGAAGCTTTCTTT. The encoded protein is CASSVTLAGAAEAFF. The gene calls are TRBV2 and TRBJ1-1; possible D gene TRBD1, 6 bases. The germline gives CDR1 SNHLY, CDR2 FYNNEI. The CDR3 sequence is 15 residues long. Between the trimmed V and J ends, which lost 4 bases and 6 bases, there was a span of 18 bases.

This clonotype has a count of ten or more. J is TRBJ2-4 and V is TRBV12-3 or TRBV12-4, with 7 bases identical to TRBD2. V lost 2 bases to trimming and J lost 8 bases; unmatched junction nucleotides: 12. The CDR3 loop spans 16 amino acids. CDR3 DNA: TGTGCCAGCAGTTTAAAATGGGGGGGGAGGGTAGACATTCAGTACTTC. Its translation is CASSLKWGGRVDIQYF.

CDR3 protein: CASSWTGGNTGELFF. For the CDR3, the DNA is TGTGCCAGCAGCTGGACAGGGGGCAACACCGGGGAGCTGTTTTTT. The chain joins TRBV5-4 to TRBJ2-2; 11 bases are a match to TRBD1. CDR3 length: 15 residues. CDR1 SGHNT and CDR2 YYREEE come from the germline V gene (reference sequence). Trimming at V came to 3 bases and at J to 2 bases, leaving 0 bases not matched to a gene.

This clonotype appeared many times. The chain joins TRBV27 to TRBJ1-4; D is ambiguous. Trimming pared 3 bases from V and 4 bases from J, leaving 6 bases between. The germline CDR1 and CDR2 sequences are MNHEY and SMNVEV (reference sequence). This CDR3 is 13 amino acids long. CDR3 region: CASSFGLNEKLFF. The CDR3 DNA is TGTGCCAGCAGTTTCGGGCTTAATGAAAAACTGTTTTTT. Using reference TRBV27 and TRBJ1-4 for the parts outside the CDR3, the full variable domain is EAQVTQNPRYLITVTGKKLTVTCSQNMNHEYMSWYRQDPGLGLRQIYYSMNVEVTDKGDVPEGYKVSRKEKRNFPLILESPSPNQTSLYFCASSFGLNEKLFFGSGTQLSVL.

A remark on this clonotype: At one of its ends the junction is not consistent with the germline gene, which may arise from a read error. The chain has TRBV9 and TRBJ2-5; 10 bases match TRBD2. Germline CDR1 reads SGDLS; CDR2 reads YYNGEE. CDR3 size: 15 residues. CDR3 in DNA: TGTGCCAGCAACGTACAACCTAGCGGGAGAGAGGCCCAGTACTTC. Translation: CASNVQPSGREAQYF.

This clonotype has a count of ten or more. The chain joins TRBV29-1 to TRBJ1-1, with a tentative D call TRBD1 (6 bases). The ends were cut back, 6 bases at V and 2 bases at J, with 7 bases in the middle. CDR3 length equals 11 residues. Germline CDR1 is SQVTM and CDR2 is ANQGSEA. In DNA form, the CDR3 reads TGCAGCGTACAGGGAAACACTGAAGCTTTCTTT. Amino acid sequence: CSVQGNTEAFF.

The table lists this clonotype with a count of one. The CDR3 sequence is CASSPGPTNTGELFF. The CDR3 DNA reads TGTGCCAGCAGCCCGGGACCCACGAACACCGGGGAGCTGTTTTTT. This chain joins TRBV4-2 and TRBJ2-2, with D perhaps given as TRBD1 or TRBD2 (5 bases each). The CDR3 length is 15 residues. The germline V and J ends were trimmed by 4 bases and 0 bases, with 9 bases remaining between them. Germline V gene sequence: CDR1 LGHNA, CDR2 YNFKEQ.

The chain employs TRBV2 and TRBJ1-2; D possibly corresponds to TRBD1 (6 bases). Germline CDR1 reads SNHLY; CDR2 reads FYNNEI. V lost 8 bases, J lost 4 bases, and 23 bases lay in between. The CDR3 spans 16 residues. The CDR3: CASLGQSVGLGYGYTF. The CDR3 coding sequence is TGTGCCAGCTTAGGACAGTCAGTGGGATTGGGCTATGGCTACACCTTC.

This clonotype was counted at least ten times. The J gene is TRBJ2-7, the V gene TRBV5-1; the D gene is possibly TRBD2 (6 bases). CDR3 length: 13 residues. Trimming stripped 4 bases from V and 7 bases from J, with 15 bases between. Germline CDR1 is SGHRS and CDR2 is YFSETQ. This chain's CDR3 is CASSPGEDGEQYF. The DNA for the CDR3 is TGCGCCAGCAGCCCCGGGGAGGATGGGGAGCAGTACTTC.

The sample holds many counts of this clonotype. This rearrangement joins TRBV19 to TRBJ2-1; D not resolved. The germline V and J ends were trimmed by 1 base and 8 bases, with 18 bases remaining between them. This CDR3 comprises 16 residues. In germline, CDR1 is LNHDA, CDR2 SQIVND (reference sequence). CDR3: CASSIGAASRSDEQFF. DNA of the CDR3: TGTGCCAGTAGTATAGGCGCAGCTTCGAGGTCTGATGAGCAGTTCTTC.

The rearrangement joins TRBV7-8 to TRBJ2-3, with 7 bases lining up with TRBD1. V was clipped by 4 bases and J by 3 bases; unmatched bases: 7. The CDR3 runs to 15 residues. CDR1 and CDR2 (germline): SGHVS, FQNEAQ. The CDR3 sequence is CASSSTGFLTDTQYF. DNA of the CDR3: TGTGCCAGCAGCTCGACAGGGTTTCTTACAGATACGCAGTATTTT.

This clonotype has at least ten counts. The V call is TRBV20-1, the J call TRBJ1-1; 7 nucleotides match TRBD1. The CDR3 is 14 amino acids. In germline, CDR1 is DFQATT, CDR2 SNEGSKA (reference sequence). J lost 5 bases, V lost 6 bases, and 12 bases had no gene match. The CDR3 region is CSARGTAGSTEAFF. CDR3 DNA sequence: TGCAGTGCCCGTGGGACAGCCGGAAGTACTGAAGCTTTCTTT.

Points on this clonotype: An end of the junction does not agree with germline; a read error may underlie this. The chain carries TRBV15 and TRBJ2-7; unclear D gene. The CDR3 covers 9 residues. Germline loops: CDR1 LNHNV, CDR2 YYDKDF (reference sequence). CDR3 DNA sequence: TGTGCTACCAGCAATGAACAAACCTTC. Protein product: CATSNEQTF.

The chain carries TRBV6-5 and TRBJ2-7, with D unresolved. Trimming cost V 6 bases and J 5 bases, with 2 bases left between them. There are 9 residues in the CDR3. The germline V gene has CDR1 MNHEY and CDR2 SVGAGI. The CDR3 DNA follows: TGTGCCAGCAGGGACGAGCAGTACGTC. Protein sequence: CASRDEQYV.

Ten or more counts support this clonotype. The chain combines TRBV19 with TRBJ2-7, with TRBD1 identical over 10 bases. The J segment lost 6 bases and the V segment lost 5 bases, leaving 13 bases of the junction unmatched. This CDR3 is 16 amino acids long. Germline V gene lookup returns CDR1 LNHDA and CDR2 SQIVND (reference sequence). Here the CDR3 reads CASSATGGFGFSEQYF. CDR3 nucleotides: TGTGCCAGTAGTGCGACAGGGGGCTTTGGTTTTTCCGAGCAGTACTTC.

CDR3 amino acids: CASSIDHRDNEQFF. CDR3 coding DNA: TGTGCCAGTAGTATAGACCATAGAGACAATGAGCAGTTCTTC. The chain has TRBV19 and TRBJ2-1; D ambiguous. Trimming cost V 0 bases and J 5 bases, with 8 bases left between them. The CDR3 contains 14 residues. Germline values: CDR1 LNHDA, CDR2 SQIVND (reference sequence). Supplemented by reference TRBV19 and TRBJ2-1, the full variable domain reads DGGITQSPKYLFRKEGQNVTLSCEQNLNHDAMYWYRQDPGQGLRLIYYSQIVNDFQKGDIAEGYSVSREKKESFPLTVTSAQKNPTAFYLCASSIDHRDNEQFFGPGTRLTVL.

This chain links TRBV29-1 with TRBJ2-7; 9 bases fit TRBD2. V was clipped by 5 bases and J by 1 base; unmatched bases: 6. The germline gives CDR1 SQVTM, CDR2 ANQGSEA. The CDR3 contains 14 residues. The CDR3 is CSVLLAGASYEQYF. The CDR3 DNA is TGCAGCGTTCTATTAGCGGGGGCGTCCTACGAGCAGTACTTC.

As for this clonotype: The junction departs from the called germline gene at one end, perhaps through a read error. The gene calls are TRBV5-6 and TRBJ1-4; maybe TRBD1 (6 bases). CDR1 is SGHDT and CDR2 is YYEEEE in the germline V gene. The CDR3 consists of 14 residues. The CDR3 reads CARSSGERREKLFF. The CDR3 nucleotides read TGTGCCAGGAGCTCAGGGGAAAGGAGGGAAAAACTGTTTTTT.

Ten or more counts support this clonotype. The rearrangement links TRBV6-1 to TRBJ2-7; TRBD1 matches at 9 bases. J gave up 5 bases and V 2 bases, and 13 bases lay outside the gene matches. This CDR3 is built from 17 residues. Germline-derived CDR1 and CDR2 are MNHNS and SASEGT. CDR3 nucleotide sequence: TGTGCCAGCAGTGAAAAAGGGGCCGGGACAGGGTTCCACGAGCAGTACTTC. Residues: CASSEKGAGTGFHEQYF.

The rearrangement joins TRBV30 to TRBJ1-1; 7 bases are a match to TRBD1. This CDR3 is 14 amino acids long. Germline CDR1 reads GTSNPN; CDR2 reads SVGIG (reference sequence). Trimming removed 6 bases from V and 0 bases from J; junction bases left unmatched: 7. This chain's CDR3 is CACDAGTVNTEAFF. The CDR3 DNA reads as TGTGCCTGTGATGCCGGGACAGTGAACACTGAAGCTTTCTTT.

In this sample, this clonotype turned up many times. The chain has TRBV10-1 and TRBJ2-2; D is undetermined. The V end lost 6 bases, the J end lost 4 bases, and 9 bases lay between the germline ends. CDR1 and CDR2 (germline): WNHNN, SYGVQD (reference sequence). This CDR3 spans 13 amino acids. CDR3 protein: CASRRVPTGELFF. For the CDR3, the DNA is TGCGCCAGCAGACGGGTCCCCACCGGGGAGCTGTTTTTT.

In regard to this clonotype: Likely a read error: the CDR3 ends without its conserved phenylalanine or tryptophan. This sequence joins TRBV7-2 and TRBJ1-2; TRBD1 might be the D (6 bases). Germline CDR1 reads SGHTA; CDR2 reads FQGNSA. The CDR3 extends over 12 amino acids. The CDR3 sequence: CAGSLGGPWYTS. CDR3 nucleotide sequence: TGTGCCGGCAGCTTAGGGGGGCCGTGGTACACCTCC.

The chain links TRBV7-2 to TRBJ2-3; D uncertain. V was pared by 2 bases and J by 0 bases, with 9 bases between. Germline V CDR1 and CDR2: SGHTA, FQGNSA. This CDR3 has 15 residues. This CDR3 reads CASSLTSFSTDTQYF. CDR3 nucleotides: TGTGCCAGCAGCTTAACCTCTTTTAGCACAGATACGCAGTATTTT.

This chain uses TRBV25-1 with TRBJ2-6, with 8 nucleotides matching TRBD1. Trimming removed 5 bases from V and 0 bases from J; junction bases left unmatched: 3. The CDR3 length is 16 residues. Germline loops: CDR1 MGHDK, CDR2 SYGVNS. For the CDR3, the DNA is TGTGCCAGCAGTATGGACAGGGTCTCTGGGGCCAACGTCCTGACTTTC. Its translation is CASSMDRVSGANVLTF. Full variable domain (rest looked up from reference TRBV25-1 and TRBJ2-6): EADIYQTPRYLVIGTGKKITLECSQTMGHDKMYWYQQDPGMELHLIHYSYGVNSTEKGDLSSESTVSRIRTEHFPLTLESARPSHTSQYLCASSMDRVSGANVLTFGAGSRLTVL.

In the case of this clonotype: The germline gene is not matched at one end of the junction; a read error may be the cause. The CDR3 sequence is CVSSLRGGLNDSPLHF. CDR3 coding DNA: TGTGTCAGCAGCTTACGTGGGGGGCTGAACGATTCACCCCTCCACTTT. V usage is TRBV7-2 and J usage is TRBJ1-6, with a weak D call TRBD1 (6 bases). CDR3 length: 16 residues. Germline values: CDR1 SGHTA, CDR2 FQGNSA.

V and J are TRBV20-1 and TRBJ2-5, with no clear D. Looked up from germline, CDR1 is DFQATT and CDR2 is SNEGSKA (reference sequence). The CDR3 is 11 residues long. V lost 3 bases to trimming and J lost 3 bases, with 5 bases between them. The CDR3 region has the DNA TGCAGTGCTAGCCAGGAAGAGACCCAGTACTTC. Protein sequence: CSASQEETQYF.

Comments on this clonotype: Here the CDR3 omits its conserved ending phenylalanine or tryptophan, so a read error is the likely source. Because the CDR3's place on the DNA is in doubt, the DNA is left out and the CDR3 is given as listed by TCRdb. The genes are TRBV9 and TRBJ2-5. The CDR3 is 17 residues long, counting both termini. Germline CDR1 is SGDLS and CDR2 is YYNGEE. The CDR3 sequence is CASSVALGKTYGYTFGS.